This TCR beta chain was sequenced in a study of glioma-infiltrating T cells. Regarding the study as a whole: Non-neoplastic patients had below-expected tissue-blood divergence, while all gliomas exceeded expectation.

A few counts support this clonotype. Its specificity is not known. V was trimmed by 5 bases and J by 6 bases, leaving 5 bases between them. CDR3 length equals 10 residues. From germline, CDR1 is SGHAT and CDR2 FQNNGV. Using RNA template, CDR3s of TCR alpha and beta were amplified with iRepertoire arm-PCR. One-step reverse transcription and amplification started from around 100-400 ng of tissue mRNA or PBMC total RNA. In TCRdb, the multiplex PCR reads were re-called with MiXCR into one record per CDR3 protein. The table has fewer than 90,000 distinct CDR3 sequences, 23% seen once. The sequenced sample was glioma tissue, nonneoplastic brain tissue, or PBMCs (not recorded which). The chain combines TRBV11-2 with TRBJ2-7; D not resolved. This clonotype originated in a human donor with low-grade glioma or glioblastoma, undergoing nonglioma brain surgery, or in good health (not recorded which). In nucleotides, the CDR3 is TGTGCCAGCAGCACCACCGAGCAGTACTTC. It yields the protein CASSTTEQYF.